The 3 T cell receptor beta chains below come from one sample, sequenced in a study of T cell repertoires in cytomegalovirus infection. TCRdb used MiXCR to reprocess the reads, holding one entry per CDR3 protein. The sample consists of around 630,000 distinct CDR3 sequences, 20% to 30% of them appearing once. The sequencing sample was made of CD8+ T cells from PBMCs. Receptors originate from a human donor in good health (CMV status not recorded). Some clones in this sample may be carry-over from other donors' samples.

The chain joins TRBV6-5 to TRBJ2-2, with 9 positions matching TRBD1. The CDR3 runs 16 residues. Per germline, CDR1 MNHEY and CDR2 SVGAGI. V shed 4 bases, J shed 7 bases, and the junction held 10 bases outside the gene matches. In nucleotides, the CDR3 is TGTGCCAGCAGTTCACGGACAGGGGAAAGGAGCGGGGAGCTGTTTTTT. Translation gives CASSSRTGERSGELFF.

The rearrangement links TRBV5-6 to TRBJ1-1; no firm D call. The CDR3 sequence is 12 residues long. Trimming left V 4 bases short and J 4 bases short, with 8 bases between. Germline V gene data show CDR1 as SGHDT and CDR2 as YYEEEE. CDR3 nucleotide sequence: TGTGCCAGCAGCCCTCGGCTCACTGAAGCTTTCTTT. Translation: CASSPRLTEAFF.

This clonotype has more than one count but fewer than ten. The chain has TRBV28 and TRBJ2-5; D uncertain. Per the germline V gene, CDR1 is MDHEN and CDR2 is SYDVKM. CDR3 length: 13 residues. The V end lost 1 base, the J end lost 7 bases, and 10 bases lay between the germline ends. In nucleotides, the CDR3 is TGTGCCAGCAGTTTATTGGGTTTCGGGACCCAGTACTTC. Translation gives CASSLLGFGTQYF.